The rows below give T cell receptor beta chains drawn from one sample of a study of shared clonotypes between healthy human individuals. TCRdb keeps only in-frame clones here, not all; method: immunoSEQ multiplex PCR. The sample has 2 million to 2.5 million clones; 93% are singletons. Material: naive CD4+ T cells from PBMCs. These receptors were obtained from a man younger than 30 in good health. Some clones in this sample may be carry-over from other donors' samples. CDR3s include the opening cysteine and the closing phenylalanine or tryptophan. The D gene is left open where the match is weak. Only part of the rows carry a size: once, few, many, or a class if the clone is expanded.

D	size	V	J	DNA	CDR3
-	-	TRBV28	TRBJ1-4	TGTGCCAGCACCACAACTGGGGGGCCAGGTGAAAAACTGTTTTTT	CASTTTGGPGEKLFF
-	-	TRBV7-9	TRBJ2-5	TGTGCCAGCAAAGAGGAAGAGACCCAGTACTTC	CASKEEETQYF
-	-	TRBV7-3	TRBJ2-2	TGTGCCAGCAGCTTATATGGACAGCCGAACACCGGGGAGCTGTTTTTT	CASSLYGQPNTGELFF
TRBD1	-	TRBV4-1	TRBJ1-1	TGCGCCAGCAGCAATACAGGGGGGCACACTGAAGCTTTCTTT	CASSNTGGHTEAFF
-	-	TRBV30	TRBJ1-5	TGTGCCTGGAGTGTAGGAGTAGGGTGGGATCAGCCCCAGCATTTT	CAWSVGVGWDQPQHF
TRBD1	-	TRBV28	TRBJ1-2	TGTGCCAGCAGCGACGGGACAGGCTTCTTCTATGGCTACACCTTC	CASSDGTGFFYGYTF
TRBD2	-	TRBV4-2	TRBJ2-2	TGTGCCAGCAGCCAAGCGGCGGGAGCCAAGGGGGAGCTGTTTTTT	CASSQAAGAKGELFF
TRBD1	-	TRBV6-5	TRBJ1-4	TGTGCCAGCAGTCCAGGGGGCCAGGGTGAAAAACTGTTTTTT	CASSPGGQGEKLFF
-	-	TRBV30	TRBJ2-3	TGTGCCTGGAGTGTGGCAAGCACAGATACGCAGTATTTT	CAWSVASTDTQYF
-	-	TRBV15	TRBJ2-7	TGTGCCACCAGCAGGCCACAGGGCCCAATCCACGAGCAGTACTTC	CATSRPQGPIHEQYF
TRBD1	-	TRBV2	TRBJ2-3	TGTGCCAGCAGGATGGGACAGACCAGCACAGATACGCAGTATTTT	CASRMGQTSTDTQYF
-	-	TRBV28	TRBJ1-2	TGTGCCAGCAGTCGGGGACTGCCCTTCTATGGCTACACCTTC	CASSRGLPFYGYTF
-	once	TRBV28	TRBJ1-5	TGTGCCAGCAGTTTAAGTTTTGGGGGCATTCAGCCCCAGCATTTT	CASSLSFGGIQPQHF